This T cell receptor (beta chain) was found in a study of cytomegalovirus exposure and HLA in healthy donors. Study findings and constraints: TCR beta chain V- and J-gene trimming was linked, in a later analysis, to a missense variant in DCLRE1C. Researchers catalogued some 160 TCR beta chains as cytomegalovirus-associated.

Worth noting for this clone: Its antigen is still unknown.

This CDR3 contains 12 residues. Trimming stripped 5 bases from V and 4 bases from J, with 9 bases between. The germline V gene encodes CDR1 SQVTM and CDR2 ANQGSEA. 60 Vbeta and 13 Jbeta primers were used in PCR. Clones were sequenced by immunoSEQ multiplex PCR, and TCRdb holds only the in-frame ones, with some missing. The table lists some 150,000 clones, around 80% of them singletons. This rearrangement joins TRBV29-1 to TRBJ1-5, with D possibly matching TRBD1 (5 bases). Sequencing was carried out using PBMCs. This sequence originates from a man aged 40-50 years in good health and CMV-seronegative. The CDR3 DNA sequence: TGCAGCGTTCAGGACACTAATCAGCCCCAGCATTTT. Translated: CSVQDTNQPQHF.